This TCR beta chain was captured by sequencing in a study of blood T cell repertoires in COVID-19. The wider study: Sources were T cells, B-cell-depleted T cells, or PBMCs; the material itself was cDNA or gDNA.

This CDR3 has 13 residues. The germline V and J ends were trimmed by 0 bases and 2 bases, with 6 bases remaining between them. Per germline, CDR1 SGHRS and CDR2 YFSETQ. The repertoire was sequenced with immunoSEQ multiplex PCR; TCRdb's copy has only in-frame clones and lacks some. The data contain 150,000 or so clones, approximately 85% of them seen just once; the ten biggest clones take up 1.2%. The TCR was taken from a man in his sixties who had recovered from COVID-19. Sequencing was carried out using peripheral blood. The rearrangement joins TRBV5-1 to TRBJ2-7; D gene unclear. DNA of the CDR3: TGCGCCAGCAGCTTGGGTCGGGCCTACGAGCAGTACTTC. Its protein is CASSLGRAYEQYF.